This paragraph reports one TCR beta chain. The data are from a study of CD8+ T cells in alopecia areata. Sampling of alopecia areata patients yielded lesional scalp punch biopsies as well as peripheral blood. This CDR3 is 16 amino acids long. CDR1 is SGHAT and CDR2 is FQNNGV in the germline V gene. Trimming took 5 bases from V and 1 from J, leaving 16 bases between them. Reverse transcribed after extraction, RNA yielded cDNA as the sequencing template. The assay was immunoSEQ multiplex PCR, and TCRdb's table has in-frame clones only and misses some. This table holds approximately 12,000 clones, 60% found once.

The gene calls are TRBV11-2 and TRBJ2-3; maybe TRBD2 (6 bases). Source material: skin. This sequence was found in a human donor with alopecia areata. The CDR3 is CASSAGGLVGTDTQYF. In DNA form, the CDR3 reads TGTGCCAGCAGCGCTGGAGGGCTCGTTGGCACAGATACGCAGTATTTT.